This TCR beta chain originates from a study of preoperative IRX-2 immunotherapy in early breast cancer. TCRdb keeps only in-frame clones here, not all; method: immunoSEQ multiplex PCR. This table holds about 27,000 clones, 65% to 85% found once. Stated treatment: preoperative locoregional IRX-2 cytokine immunotherapy. Preoperative locoregional IRX-2 cytokine immunotherapy was tested in the phase Ib source study. The CDR3 extends over 16 amino acids. From germline, CDR1 is SSHAT and CDR2 FNYEAQ (reference sequence). Trimming removed 3 bases from V and 1 base from J, with 14 bases in between. The sequence was collected from a human donor with breast cancer. V is TRBV7-7 and J is TRBJ2-3, with unresolved D. This specimen was lymph node tissue, taken before IRX-2 immunotherapy. The CDR3 nucleotides are TGTGCCAGCAGCTTGGCGTCTCTCCTGGGCACAGATACGCAGTATTTT. It codes for CASSLASLLGTDTQYF.